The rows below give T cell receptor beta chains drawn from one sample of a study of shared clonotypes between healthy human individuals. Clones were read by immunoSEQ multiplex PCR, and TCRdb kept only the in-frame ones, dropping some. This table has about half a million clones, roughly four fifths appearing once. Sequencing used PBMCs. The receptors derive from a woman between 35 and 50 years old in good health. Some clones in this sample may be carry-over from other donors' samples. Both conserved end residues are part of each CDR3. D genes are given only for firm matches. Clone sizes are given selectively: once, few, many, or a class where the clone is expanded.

CDR3nt: TGTGCCAGTAGTACACCGACAGGTACCGTCGGTGGCTACACCTTC; CDR3aa: CASSTPTGTVGGYTF; j_gene: TRBJ1-2; abundance: NA; d_gene: NA; v_gene: TRBV19
CDR3nt: TGTGCCAGCTCACCGACGGACAGGGGCTCTGGAAACACCATATATTTT; CDR3aa: CASSPTDRGSGNTIYF; j_gene: TRBJ1-3; abundance: NA; d_gene: TRBD1; v_gene: TRBV18
CDR3nt: TGTGCCAGCAGTACAACCGGGACAAATGGCTACACCTTC; CDR3aa: CASSTTGTNGYTF; j_gene: TRBJ1-2; abundance: NA; d_gene: NA; v_gene: TRBV27
CDR3nt: TGTGCCAGCAGCTTGGGCAGGGGGCTTGGAGGCACTGAAGCTTTCTTT; CDR3aa: CASSLGRGLGGTEAFF; j_gene: TRBJ1-1; abundance: many; d_gene: TRBD1; v_gene: TRBV5-5
CDR3nt: TGTGCCAGCCTAGTGGGGAGCTCCTACAATGAGCAGTTCTTC; CDR3aa: CASLVGSSYNEQFF; j_gene: TRBJ2-1; abundance: NA; d_gene: NA; v_gene: TRBV28
CDR3nt: TGTGCCAGCAGTTCGCCCGGGAGATCCTATGGCTACACCTTC; CDR3aa: CASSSPGRSYGYTF; j_gene: TRBJ1-2; abundance: many; d_gene: NA; v_gene: TRBV28
CDR3nt: TGTGCCAGCAGTGAATTGACAGGCTCTGGGGCCAACGTCCTGACTTTC; CDR3aa: CASSELTGSGANVLTF; j_gene: TRBJ2-6; abundance: few; d_gene: NA; v_gene: TRBV6-4
CDR3nt: TGTGCCAGCAGTGCCCCGGGGTTCGCCTACGAGCAGTACTTC; CDR3aa: CASSAPGFAYEQYF; j_gene: TRBJ2-7; abundance: NA; d_gene: NA; v_gene: TRBV28
CDR3nt: TGTGCCAGCAGCCACCGTCTCCCTGGAATAGCGGTAAATGAGCAGTTCTTC; CDR3aa: CASSHRLPGIAVNEQFF; j_gene: TRBJ2-1; abundance: NA; d_gene: NA; v_gene: TRBV14
CDR3nt: TGTGCCAGCAGCCCCTCTTGGTCGGGAGGTAACAATGAGCAGTTCTTC; CDR3aa: CASSPSWSGGNNEQFF; j_gene: TRBJ2-1; abundance: NA; d_gene: TRBD2; v_gene: TRBV11-3
CDR3nt: TGTGCCAGCAGTTTGGCGGATGAAAAACTGTTTTTT; CDR3aa: CASSLADEKLFF; j_gene: TRBJ1-4; abundance: NA; d_gene: NA; v_gene: TRBV28
CDR3nt: TGTGCCAGCAGTCTCTCTAACACCGGGGAGCTGTTTTTT; CDR3aa: CASSLSNTGELFF; j_gene: TRBJ2-2; abundance: NA; d_gene: NA; v_gene: TRBV6-4
CDR3nt: TGTGCCAGCAGTGAAGGTCAGCACGGGACAGAGACCCAGTACTTC; CDR3aa: CASSEGQHGTETQYF; j_gene: TRBJ2-5; abundance: NA; d_gene: NA; v_gene: TRBV2
CDR3nt: TGTGCCAGCAGTGAAGCGCTGGGAGGTCTCTCTGGAAACACCATATATTTT; CDR3aa: CASSEALGGLSGNTIYF; j_gene: TRBJ1-3; abundance: NA; d_gene: NA; v_gene: TRBV6-1
CDR3nt: TGTGCCAGCAGCTTAACCGGGATCCAGCAGTTCTTC; CDR3aa: CASSLTGIQQFF; j_gene: TRBJ2-1; abundance: NA; d_gene: NA; v_gene: TRBV7-3
CDR3nt: TGTGCCAGCAGTCTCCCGGGACTAGCGGACGAGCAGTACTTC; CDR3aa: CASSLPGLADEQYF; j_gene: TRBJ2-7; abundance: NA; d_gene: TRBD2; v_gene: TRBV28
CDR3nt: TGTGCCAGTACCCCGGGACAAGTGAACACCGGGGAGCTGTTTTTT; CDR3aa: CASTPGQVNTGELFF; j_gene: TRBJ2-2; abundance: NA; d_gene: NA; v_gene: TRBV19
CDR3nt: TGTGCCAGCAGCTTAGACAGCCACAATGAGCAGTTCTTC; CDR3aa: CASSLDSHNEQFF; j_gene: TRBJ2-1; abundance: NA; d_gene: NA; v_gene: TRBV7-8
CDR3nt: TGCGCCAGCAGCCAAGATAAGGGCCCAGATACGCAGTATTTT; CDR3aa: CASSQDKGPDTQYF; j_gene: TRBJ2-3; abundance: NA; d_gene: NA; v_gene: TRBV4-3
CDR3nt: TGTGCCAGCAGTTACTCCGGTATCTATGGCTACACCTTC; CDR3aa: CASSYSGIYGYTF; j_gene: TRBJ1-2; abundance: NA; d_gene: NA; v_gene: TRBV6-5
CDR3nt: TGTGCCAGCAGCTTCCTCAGGAACACTGAAGCTTTCTTT; CDR3aa: CASSFLRNTEAFF; j_gene: TRBJ1-1; abundance: NA; d_gene: NA; v_gene: TRBV5-6
CDR3nt: TGTGCCAGCATCGACAGGGATACAAATGAGCAGTTCTTC; CDR3aa: CASIDRDTNEQFF; j_gene: TRBJ2-1; abundance: NA; d_gene: TRBD1; v_gene: TRBV28
CDR3nt: TGTGCCAGCAGCCCAGACCAAGGAAACATTCAGTACTTC; CDR3aa: CASSPDQGNIQYF; j_gene: TRBJ2-4; abundance: few; d_gene: NA; v_gene: TRBV9
CDR3nt: TGCAGCGTTGAAAATGGAGGGGAGGGGGACGAGCAATACTTC; CDR3aa: CSVENGGEGDEQYF; j_gene: TRBJ2-7; abundance: NA; d_gene: NA; v_gene: TRBV29-1
CDR3nt: TGTGCCAGCAGTGAGGTTGGTATATACAATGAGCAGTTCTTC; CDR3aa: CASSEVGIYNEQFF; j_gene: TRBJ2-1; abundance: many; d_gene: NA; v_gene: TRBV25-1
CDR3nt: TGTGCCAGCAGCTTGTACGCGACAGGGTCCTACGAGCAGTACTTC; CDR3aa: CASSLYATGSYEQYF; j_gene: TRBJ2-7; abundance: NA; d_gene: TRBD1; v_gene: TRBV5-4
CDR3nt: TGCGCCAGCAGCTTAGTCCGTAGCAGCTACAATGAGCAGTTCTTC; CDR3aa: CASSLVRSSYNEQFF; j_gene: TRBJ2-1; abundance: NA; d_gene: NA; v_gene: TRBV5-1
CDR3nt: TGTGCCAGCAGCTTTTCAGTTGGGATTCGCACCGGGGAGCTGTTTTTT; CDR3aa: CASSFSVGIRTGELFF; j_gene: TRBJ2-2; abundance: NA; d_gene: NA; v_gene: TRBV7-9
CDR3nt: TGTGCCAGCAGCCCACAGGGCCTACTTTTGGATGAGCAGTTCTTC; CDR3aa: CASSPQGLLLDEQFF; j_gene: TRBJ2-1; abundance: NA; d_gene: NA; v_gene: TRBV7-2
CDR3nt: TGTGCCAGCAGCGTTCGGACAGGGAGGCCGAACTATGGCTACACCTTC; CDR3aa: CASSVRTGRPNYGYTF; j_gene: TRBJ1-2; abundance: NA; d_gene: TRBD1; v_gene: TRBV7-2
CDR3nt: TGTGCTAGTGGTTCCGGGTCGACTTTTACGGATACGCAGTATTTT; CDR3aa: CASGSGSTFTDTQYF; j_gene: TRBJ2-3; abundance: few; d_gene: NA; v_gene: TRBV12-5
CDR3nt: TGTGCCAGCAGTTTAGGCCAGGGGGCAGGGGACACTGAAGCTTTCTTT; CDR3aa: CASSLGQGAGDTEAFF; j_gene: TRBJ1-1; abundance: NA; d_gene: TRBD1; v_gene: TRBV28
CDR3nt: TGTGCCAGCAGTTTAGGCTATCTCTCTGGAAACACCATATATTTT; CDR3aa: CASSLGYLSGNTIYF; j_gene: TRBJ1-3; abundance: NA; d_gene: NA; v_gene: TRBV28
CDR3nt: TGTGCCAGCTCACGACAAAGGGACACTGAAGCTTTCTTT; CDR3aa: CASSRQRDTEAFF; j_gene: TRBJ1-1; abundance: NA; d_gene: NA; v_gene: TRBV18
CDR3nt: TGTGCCAGTAGTATGCCGGGACAAGTAATATACGAGCAGTACTTC; CDR3aa: CASSMPGQVIYEQYF; j_gene: TRBJ2-7; abundance: NA; d_gene: NA; v_gene: TRBV19
CDR3nt: TGTGCCAGCAGCCGGGGGACTCCATACGAGCAGTACTTC; CDR3aa: CASSRGTPYEQYF; j_gene: TRBJ2-7; abundance: NA; d_gene: NA; v_gene: TRBV5-4